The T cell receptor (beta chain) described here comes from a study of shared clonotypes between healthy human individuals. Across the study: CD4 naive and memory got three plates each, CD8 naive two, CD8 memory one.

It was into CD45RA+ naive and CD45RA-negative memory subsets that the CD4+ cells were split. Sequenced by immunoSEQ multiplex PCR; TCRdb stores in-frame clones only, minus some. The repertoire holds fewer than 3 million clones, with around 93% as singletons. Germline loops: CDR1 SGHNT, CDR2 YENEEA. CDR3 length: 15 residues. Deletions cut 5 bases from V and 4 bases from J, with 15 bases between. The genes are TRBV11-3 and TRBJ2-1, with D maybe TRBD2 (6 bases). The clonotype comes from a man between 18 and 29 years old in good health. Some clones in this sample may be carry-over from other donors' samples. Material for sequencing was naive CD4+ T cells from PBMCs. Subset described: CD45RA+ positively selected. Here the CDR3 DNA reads TGTGCCAGCAGCGCCACCGGGACTGGGTACAATGAGCAGTTCTTC. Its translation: CASSATGTGYNEQFF.